The 9 T cell receptor beta chains presented below share a single source sample, sequenced in a study of T cells in Graves' hyperthyroidism and ophthalmopathy. Researchers amplified the TCR beta CDR3 regions from RNA transcripts. The HTBI primer set drove a first-round RT-PCR of the TCR CDR3. TCRdb reprocessed the multiplex PCR reads with MiXCR, giving one entry per CDR3 protein. The sample lists 600,000 to 700,000 distinct CDR3 sequences, 14% to 15% occurring once. The specimen sequenced was blood. Receptors originate from a woman aged 40 to 49 with Graves' ophthalmopathy.

The sample holds many counts of this clonotype. The chain joins TRBV3-1 to TRBJ2-5, with 9 bases that match TRBD2. Looked up from germline, CDR1 is LGHDT and CDR2 is YNNKEL (reference sequence). The junction had 7 bases not matched to a gene; V was cut back by 0 bases and J by 5 bases. The CDR3 totals 16 residues. The CDR3 bases are TGTGCCAGCAGCCAAGATTTGGCGGGAGGGTCGGAGACCCAGTACTTC. Residues: CASSQDLAGGSETQYF.

The gene calls are TRBV12-3 or TRBV12-4 and TRBJ1-5, with 10 bases matching TRBD1. Trimming cost V 8 bases and J 6 bases; bases outside gene matches: 4. The CDR3 loop spans 13 amino acids. In nucleotides, the CDR3 is TGTGCCAGCGTGGGGACAGGGGTTCAGCCCCAGCATTTT. This encodes CASVGTGVQPQHF.

Only one count was recorded for this clonotype. The chain joins TRBV6-2 or TRBV6-3 to TRBJ1-6; TRBD1 aligns across 10 bases. The CDR3 is made up of 13 amino acids. With 7 bases clipped from V and 8 bases from J, the junction kept 2 bases outside the gene matches. CDR1 and CDR2 (germline): MNHEY, SVGEGT. The CDR3 reads CASIGQGDSPLHF. The CDR3 DNA reads as TGTGCCAGCATTGGACAGGGGGATTCACCCCTCCACTTT.

The V and J genes are TRBV28 and TRBJ1-1; 7 nucleotides align to TRBD1. This CDR3 is 12 amino acids long. The germline V gene has CDR1 MDHEN and CDR2 SYDVKM. V was clipped by 5 bases and J by 7 bases; unmatched bases: 4. The CDR3 sequence: CASSRRTGEAFF. The CDR3 region has the DNA TGTGCCAGCAGTCGTAGGACAGGTGAAGCTTTCTTT.

This clonotype has ten or more counts. The J gene is TRBJ2-5, the V gene TRBV4-1; 13 bases match TRBD2. There are 18 residues in the CDR3. V lost 0 bases and J lost 4; bases outside the gene matches: 8. Germline-derived CDR1 and CDR2 are MGHRA and YSYEKL. The CDR3 bases are TGCGCCAGCAGCCAAGAAGGGACTAGCGGGATTGAATTAGAGACCCAGTACTTC. The encoded protein is CASSQEGTSGIELETQYF.

This clonotype appeared a few times. The chain has TRBV20-1 and TRBJ1-1; D may be TRBD1 (5 bases). The V end was cut by 4 bases, the J end by 3 bases, with 12 bases between. The CDR3 length is 13 residues. The germline gives CDR1 DFQATT, CDR2 SNEGSKA (reference sequence). The DNA for the CDR3 is TGCAGTGCTACCAACCCAGGGTACACTGAAGCTTTCTTT. Its translation is CSATNPGYTEAFF.

This clonotype was observed at least ten times. The chain recombines TRBV19 with TRBJ1-1, with D perhaps matching TRBD1 (6 bases). The germline V gene has CDR1 LNHDA and CDR2 SQIVND (reference sequence). The CDR3 runs to 15 residues. V shed 2 bases and J shed 1 base, with 11 bases lying between them. The CDR3 bases are TGTGCCAGTAGTATAAAGGGGGGGTGGAACACTGAAGCTTTCTTT. This sequence encodes CASSIKGGWNTEAFF.

Ten or more counts support this clonotype. The chain recombines TRBV25-1 with TRBJ1-4; D not resolved. The CDR3 runs to 16 residues. Trimming removed 3 bases at V and 0 bases at J, with 11 bases between. Germline V CDR1 and CDR2: MGHDK, SYGVNS. The CDR3 DNA reads TGTGCCAGCAGTGAGGGTCTGGTTGCAACTAATGAAAAACTGTTTTTT. The encoded protein is CASSEGLVATNEKLFF.

The chain is built from TRBV7-8 and TRBJ1-5; D is possibly TRBD1 (5 bases). The CDR3 runs to 16 residues. CDR1 SGHVS and CDR2 FQNEAQ come from the germline V gene. The germline V and J ends were trimmed by 3 bases and 2 bases, with 14 bases remaining between them. CDR3 bases: TGTGCCAGCAGCTTTGCCAGGGTTGGGCGCAATCAGCCCCAGCATTTT. It encodes CASSFARVGRNQPQHF.